The clone carrying this T cell receptor beta chain was detected a few times. Its antigen is still unknown. CDR1 and CDR2 from the germline V gene are MNHEY and SVGAGI. The V gene lost 4 bases and the J gene lost 0 bases, with 11 bases spanning the gap. The CDR3 has 15 amino acids. This entry comes from a study of vaccination and CD4 T cells after COVID-19. Study overall: The study drew post-COVID samples a median around 100 days after diagnosis (range 35 to 161).

The time point here: late sampling 161 to 241 days after vaccination in a few convalescent patients. Noted treatment: roughly 11-day PBMC culture with coronavirus spike peptide pools or control peptides (ViraFEST assay). Sequenced with the Oncomine TCR Beta short-read assay was DNA taken from cultured CD4+ T cells. TCRdb called the PCR reads again in MiXCR, with one record for every CDR3 protein. The sample includes roughly 23,000 distinct CDR3 sequences, roughly 40% seen only once; the top ten take roughly a tenth. The source of this sequence is a human donor who had recovered from COVID-19. The chain recombines TRBV6-5 with TRBJ2-3; perhaps TRBD2 as D (6 bases). The sample consisted of CD4+ T cells from blood, cultured in vitro, taken about 7 months after SARS-CoV-2 vaccination. The CDR3 sequence is CASSFSGTSTDTQYF. The CDR3 DNA is TGTGCCAGCAGTTTTAGCGGAACTAGCACAGATACGCAGTATTTT.